The TCR beta chain described here comes from a study of blood T cell repertoires in COVID-19. As for the study in general: COVID-19 samples, acute and convalescent, were from the United States, Italy and Spain.

The table came from immunoSEQ multiplex PCR; TCRdb's copy has only in-frame clones and leaves some out. The sample gives approximately 20,000 clones, approximately 80% of which show up once; around 48% is in the top ten. Trimming pared 3 bases from V and 5 bases from J, leaving 7 bases between. The CDR3 is 12 residues long. The germline gives CDR1 SGHRS, CDR2 YFSETQ. Material for sequencing was peripheral blood. The chain combines TRBV5-1 with TRBJ2-3, with D maybe TRBD1 (5 bases). The origin of this receptor is a man between 65 and 80 years old with acute or convalescent COVID-19. The CDR3 region is CASSYQGDTQYF. CDR3 DNA sequence: TGCGCCAGCAGCTACCAGGGAGATACGCAGTATTTT.